The next 24 T cell receptor beta chains were all read from a single sample in a study of cytomegalovirus exposure and HLA in healthy donors. Vbeta (60) and Jbeta (13) primers were used in the PCR. Assay: immunoSEQ multiplex PCR; the TCRdb copy retains only in-frame clones and omits some. The sample lists around 170,000 clones; approximately 78% were seen once. The sequenced material came from PBMCs. These receptors all come from a woman aged 18-29 years in good health and CMV-seronegative.

This clone was detected a few times. The chain couples TRBV6-4 to TRBJ2-7; TRBD2 matches at 7 bases. The ends lost 4 bases at V and 5 bases at J; junction bases unmatched: 8. Per the germline V gene, CDR1 is MRHNA and CDR2 is SNTAGT. The CDR3 runs 14 residues. DNA of the CDR3: TGTGCCAGCAGTGTATGGGGGGGGAGTGACGAGCAGTACTTC. Protein sequence: CASSVWGGSDEQYF.

The V gene is TRBV29-1, the J gene TRBJ1-4; the match to TRBD1 covers 7 bases. Germline V gene data show CDR1 as SQVTM and CDR2 as ANQGSEA. The V segment lost 0 bases and the J segment 3 bases; nucleotides outside the gene matches: 10. The CDR3 length is 17 residues. CDR3 sequence (DNA): TGCAGCGTTGAAGATCCCGGAGGGGGCCGGGCTAATGAAAAACTGTTTTTT. It encodes CSVEDPGGGRANEKLFF.

The gene calls are TRBV29-1 and TRBJ2-7; D is possibly TRBD2 (6 bases). Trimming removed 6 bases at V and 6 bases at J, with 15 bases between. The CDR3 extends over 12 amino acids. From germline, CDR1 is SQVTM and CDR2 ANQGSEA. The CDR3 nucleotides read TGCAGCGTGGGAGGAGGGGCCTGCGAGCAGTACTTC. Residues: CSVGGGACEQYF.

This chain joins TRBV6-5 and TRBJ2-5; 7 bases agree with TRBD2. The end of the DNA aligns better with TRBJ2-7, so the J call may be wrong. CDR1 MNHEY and CDR2 SVGAGI come from the germline V gene. This CDR3 is built from 16 residues. The CDR3 loop reads CASSYSSGIITYEQYF. The CDR3 nucleotides read TGTGCCAGCAGTTACTCGAGCGGGATCATCACCTACGAGCAGTACTTC.

CDR3 sequence (DNA): TGTGCCATCAGTGACATTACGCAACGGGATACGCAGTATTTT. Translation gives CAISDITQRDTQYF. The chain links TRBV10-3 to TRBJ2-3, with no clear D. Trimming took 3 bases from V and 6 from J, leaving 13 bases between them. Germline CDR1 reads ENHRY; CDR2 reads SYGVKD. The CDR3 loop spans 14 amino acids.

CDR3 sequence (DNA): TGTGCCAGTCGGACTAGCGGGAGTTACGAGCAGTACTTC. This encodes CASRTSGSYEQYF. The genes are TRBV30 and TRBJ2-7; 13 positions agree with TRBD2. Germline trimming cut 8 bases from V and 4 bases from J; bases unmatched to any gene: 5. Per germline, CDR1 GTSNPN and CDR2 SVGIG (reference sequence). CDR3 size: 13 residues.

The genes are TRBV28 and TRBJ2-7, with TRBD1 matching over 9 bases. This CDR3 contains 12 residues. V trimming: 4 bases; J trimming: 5 bases; junction bases outside the gene matches: 0. The V gene's germline CDR1 is MDHEN and CDR2 SYDVKM. CDR3 amino acids: CASSWTGDEQYF. CDR3 DNA sequence: TGTGCCAGCAGTTGGACAGGGGACGAGCAGTACTTC.

J is TRBJ2-5 and V is TRBV7-9; 11 bases line up with TRBD1. Trimming cost V 5 bases and J 11 bases; bases outside gene matches: 4. Germline loops: CDR1 SEHNR, CDR2 FQNEAQ (reference sequence). The CDR3 contains 12 residues. The CDR3 loop is CASSRGTGGQYF. In nucleotides, the CDR3 is TGTGCCAGCAGCCGGGGGACAGGGGGGCAGTACTTC.

The V and J genes are TRBV2 and TRBJ2-2; D uncertain. V shed 6 bases and J shed 4 bases, with 6 bases lying between them. The CDR3 is 12 amino acids. Per the germline V gene, CDR1 is SNHLY and CDR2 is FYNNEI. The CDR3 DNA follows: TGTGCCAGCAGAAACATCACCGGGGAGCTGTTTTTT. As protein: CASRNITGELFF.

The chain recombines TRBV18 with TRBJ2-7; D is unclear. V dropped 3 bases and J dropped 2 bases, with 11 bases sitting between them. Germline CDR1 KGHSH, CDR2 LQKENI. This CDR3 contains 14 residues. CDR3 sequence: CASSPEPGPYEQYF. The DNA of the CDR3 is TGTGCCAGCTCACCCGAGCCAGGCCCCTACGAGCAGTACTTC.

This clone has a handful of counts. V gene TRBV5-4 combines with J gene TRBJ2-7; 9 positions match TRBD2. The germline CDR1 and CDR2 sequences are SGHNT and YYREEE (reference sequence). The CDR3 totals 14 residues. J was trimmed by 5 bases and V by 0 bases; bases with no gene match: 3. CDR3 bases: TGTGCCAGCAGCTTGGGGCCTAGCGGGAACGAGCAGTACTTC. Translating it yields CASSLGPSGNEQYF.

The chain couples TRBV27 to TRBJ2-2; 8 nucleotides line up with TRBD2. Trimming took 3 bases from V and 1 from J; bases not matched to a gene: 7. Per the germline V gene, CDR1 is MNHEY and CDR2 is SMNVEV (reference sequence). The CDR3 runs 17 residues. Here the CDR3 DNA reads TGTGCCAGCAGTTTTGGAGCGGGAGTTAGGAACACCGGGGAGCTGTTTTTT. Residues: CASSFGAGVRNTGELFF.

J is TRBJ2-7 and V is TRBV5-1, with a weak D call TRBD2 (6 bases). The CDR3 spans 11 residues. V dropped 5 bases and J dropped 5 bases, with 8 bases sitting between them. CDR1 and CDR2 from the germline V gene are SGHRS and YFSETQ. The CDR3 DNA reads TGCGCCAGCAGTGGGGGGAACGAGCAGTACTTC. Translation: CASSGGNEQYF.

The chain combines TRBV27 with TRBJ1-1, with D perhaps matching TRBD1 (6 bases). Trimming cost V 4 bases and J 7 bases, with 7 bases left between them. The CDR3 is 11 residues long. Germline V gene lookup returns CDR1 MNHEY and CDR2 SMNVEV (reference sequence). In nucleotides, the CDR3 is TGTGCCAGCAGTTCAGGGGTTGAAGCTTTCTTT. Protein product: CASSSGVEAFF.

CDR3 loop: CASSRTGVGDTEAFF. The CDR3 nucleotides are TGTGCCAGCAGCCGAACAGGGGTCGGGGACACTGAAGCTTTCTTT. The chain combines TRBV6-4 with TRBJ1-1, with 7 positions matching TRBD1. From germline, CDR1 is MRHNA and CDR2 SNTAGT. J was trimmed by 3 bases and V by 6 bases; bases with no gene match: 10. The CDR3 runs to 15 residues.

V usage is TRBV5-1 and J usage is TRBJ2-1, with 11 nucleotides matching TRBD1. Looked up from germline, CDR1 is SGHRS and CDR2 is YFSETQ. The CDR3 contains 15 residues. J was trimmed by 5 bases and V by 2 bases; bases with no gene match: 3. The CDR3 DNA sequence: TGCGCCAGCAGCTTTACGGGACAGGGGGACAATGAGCAGTTCTTC. Its protein product is CASSFTGQGDNEQFF. The full variable domain, completed using reference TRBV5-1 and TRBJ2-1, is KAGVTQTPRYLIKTRGQQVTLSCSPISGHRSVSWYQQTPGQGLQFLFEYFSETQRNKGNFPGRFSGRQFSNSRSEMNVSTLELGDSALYLCASSFTGQGDNEQFFGPGTRLTVL.

The chain joins TRBV7-9 to TRBJ2-7; 12 bases fit TRBD1. V gave up 4 bases and J gave up 6 bases; unmatched junction bases: 7. CDR1 is SEHNR and CDR2 is FQNEAQ in the germline V gene (reference sequence). The CDR3 extends over 15 amino acids. CDR3 sequence reads: CASSSGQGAMGEQYF. In nucleotides, the CDR3 is TGTGCCAGCAGCTCGGGACAGGGGGCCATGGGCGAGCAGTACTTC.

The CDR3 nucleotides read TGTGCCAGCAGCTTCGGGGGGGGGATAAGGCGGACAGACTCCTACGAGCAGTACTTC. It specifies CASSFGGGIRRTDSYEQYF. The V call is TRBV13, the J call TRBJ2-5, with 8 bases aligning to TRBD2. The J call may not be correct, given that the DNA end is closer to TRBJ2-7. CDR3 length: 19 residues. Germline V gene data show CDR1 as PRHDT and CDR2 as FYEKMQ (reference sequence).

The chain couples TRBV2 to TRBJ2-5, with 7 bases that match TRBD1. In germline, CDR1 is SNHLY, CDR2 FYNNEI. Trimming at V came to 7 bases and at J to 5 bases, leaving 13 bases not matched to a gene. The CDR3 consists of 15 residues. CDR3 in amino acids: CASTRQGRASETQYF. Written as DNA, the CDR3 is TGTGCCAGCACCCGACAGGGACGGGCCTCCGAGACCCAGTACTTC.

J is TRBJ2-1 and V is TRBV7-2, with D hard to call. The CDR3 loop spans 11 amino acids. The ends were cut back, 1 base at V and 9 bases at J, with 4 bases in the middle. Germline V gene lookup returns CDR1 SGHTA and CDR2 FQGNSA. The CDR3 DNA reads TGTGCCAGCAGCTTAGGAGCTGAGCAGTTCTTC. It specifies CASSLGAEQFF.

This CDR3 reads CASSPYPLGTGSHNEQFF. In nucleotides, the CDR3 is TGTGCCAGCAGCCCATATCCCCTCGGGACAGGGTCCCACAATGAGCAGTTCTTC. The chain recombines TRBV7-3 with TRBJ2-1; TRBD1 agrees at 9 bases. The CDR3 sequence is 18 residues long. Germline values: CDR1 SGHTA, CDR2 FQGTGA. J lost 5 bases, V lost 5 bases, and 16 bases had no gene match.

The chain carries TRBV30 and TRBJ1-2; 8 positions match TRBD1. Trimming took 3 bases from V and 5 from J; bases not matched to a gene: 11. This CDR3 is 15 amino acids long. CDR1 and CDR2 (germline): GTSNPN, SVGIG (reference sequence). CDR3 in DNA: TGTGCCTGGAGCCTTGACAGGGGAGGAAATTATGGCTACACCTTC. Translating gives CAWSLDRGGNYGYTF.

This rearrangement joins TRBV6-1 to TRBJ2-1; 7 nucleotides line up with TRBD2. Germline CDR1 reads MNHNS; CDR2 reads SASEGT. The CDR3 length is 13 residues. With 5 bases clipped from V and 5 bases from J, the junction kept 3 bases outside the gene matches. For the CDR3, the DNA is TGTGCCAGCAGTAGCGGGGTCAACAATGAGCAGTTCTTC. The encoded protein is CASSSGVNNEQFF.

The V and J genes are TRBV11-2 and TRBJ2-2; D is possibly TRBD1 (6 bases). The CDR3 sequence is 19 residues long. Germline CDR1 and CDR2: SGHAT and FQNNGV. V lost 3 bases, J lost 5 bases, and 25 bases lay in between. The CDR3 DNA is TGTGCCAGCAGCTTCCCCCGTAGCAGGGGACGTTGGGTGACCGGGGAGCTGTTTTTT. It codes for CASSFPRSRGRWVTGELFF.